This T cell receptor (beta chain) was obtained from a study of siplizumab effects on memory and regulatory T cells. Whole-study results and caveats: Naive or memory phenotype assignment was not possible for roughly 75-95% of proliferating CD4+ or CD8+ clones. Poor capture below about 10^-5 frequency left most alloreactive clones unmapped to unstimulated subsets. Memory T cells appeared less diverse than naive cells, which seemed to contribute substantially to alloresponse.

Germline CDR1 SNHLY, CDR2 FYNNEI. The trim removed 8 bases at V and 4 bases at J, leaving 7 bases unmatched. This CDR3 has 14 amino acids. Regarding this clone: Its specificity is unknown.

The protocol was immunoSEQ multiplex PCR, while the TCRdb copy is restricted to in-frame clones and leaves out a portion. The sample lists approximately 100,000 clones, approximately 90% occurring once. This chain links TRBV2 with TRBJ2-5; 10 bases match TRBD2. The TCR comes from a human donor in good health. What was sequenced was Tregs sorted from blood. CDR3 nucleotide sequence: TGTGCCAGCTGTCGTGTAGCGGGAGGAGAGACCCAGTACTTC. It yields the protein CASCRVAGGETQYF.